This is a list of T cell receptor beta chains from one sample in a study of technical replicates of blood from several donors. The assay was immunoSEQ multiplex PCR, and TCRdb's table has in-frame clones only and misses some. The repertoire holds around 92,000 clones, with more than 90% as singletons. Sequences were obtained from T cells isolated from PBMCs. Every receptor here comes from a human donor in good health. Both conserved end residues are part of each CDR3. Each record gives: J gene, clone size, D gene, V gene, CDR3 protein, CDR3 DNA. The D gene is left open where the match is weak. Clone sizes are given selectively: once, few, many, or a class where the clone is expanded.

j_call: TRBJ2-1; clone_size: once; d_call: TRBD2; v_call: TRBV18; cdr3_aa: CASSPTSGRNNEQFF; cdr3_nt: TGTGCCAGCTCACCAACTAGCGGGAGGAACAATGAGCAGTTCTTC
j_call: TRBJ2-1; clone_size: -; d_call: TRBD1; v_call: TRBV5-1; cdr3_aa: CARTLAGTGGYNEQFF; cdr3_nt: TGCGCCAGGACTCTTGCCGGGACAGGGGGCTACAATGAGCAGTTCTTC
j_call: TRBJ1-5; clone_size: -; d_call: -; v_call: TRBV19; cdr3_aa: CASSIQGKGPQHF; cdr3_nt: TGTGCCAGTAGTATACAGGGAAAAGGACCCCAGCATTTT
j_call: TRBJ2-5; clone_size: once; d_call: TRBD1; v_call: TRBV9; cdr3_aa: CASSVTGGGETQYF; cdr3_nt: TGTGCCAGCAGCGTAACAGGGGGCGGAGAGACCCAGTACTTC
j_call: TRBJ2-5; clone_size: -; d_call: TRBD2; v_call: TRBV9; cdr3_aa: CASSPFGGGETQYF; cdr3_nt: TGTGCCAGCAGCCCGTTTGGGGGGGGTGAGACCCAGTACTTC
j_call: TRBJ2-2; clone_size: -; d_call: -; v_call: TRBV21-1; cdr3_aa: CASSKAGAGAVTGELFF; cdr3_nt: TGTGCCAGCAGCAAAGCGGGAGCGGGGGCGGTCACCGGGGAGCTGTTTTTT
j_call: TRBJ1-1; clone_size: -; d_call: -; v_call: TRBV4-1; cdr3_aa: CASSQDPGENTEAFF; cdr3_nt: TGCGCCAGCAGCCAAGACCCAGGGGAGAACACTGAAGCTTTCTTT
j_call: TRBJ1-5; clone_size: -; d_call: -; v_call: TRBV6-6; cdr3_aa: CASSYNSNQPQHF; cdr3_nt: TGTGCCAGCAGCTATAATAGCAATCAGCCCCAGCATTTT
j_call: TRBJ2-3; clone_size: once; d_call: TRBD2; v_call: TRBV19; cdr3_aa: CASSIIRTRLNTQYF; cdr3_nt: TGTGCCAGTAGTATAATCAGGACTAGGCTAAATACGCAGTATTTT
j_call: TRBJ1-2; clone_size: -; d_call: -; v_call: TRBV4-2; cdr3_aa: CASSPGVALANYGYTF; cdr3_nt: TGTGCCAGCAGCCCCGGGGTCGCCCTAGCTAACTATGGCTACACCTTC
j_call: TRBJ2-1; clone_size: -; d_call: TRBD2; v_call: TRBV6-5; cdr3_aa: CASSLGGDYNEQFF; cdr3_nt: TGTGCCAGCAGTTTGGGGGGGGACTACAATGAGCAGTTCTTC
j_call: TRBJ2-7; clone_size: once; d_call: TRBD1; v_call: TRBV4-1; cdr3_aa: CASSQSTGNPYEQYF; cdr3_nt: TGCGCCAGCAGCCAATCGACAGGGAACCCCTACGAGCAGTACTTC
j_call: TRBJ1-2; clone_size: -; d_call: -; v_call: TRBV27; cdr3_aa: CASSTATNYGYTF; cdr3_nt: TGTGCCAGCAGTACAGCAACTAACTATGGCTACACCTTC
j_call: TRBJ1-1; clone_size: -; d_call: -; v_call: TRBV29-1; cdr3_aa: CSVEDNRDLPFF; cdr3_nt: TGCAGCGTTGAAGACAACAGGGATTTGCCTTTCTTT
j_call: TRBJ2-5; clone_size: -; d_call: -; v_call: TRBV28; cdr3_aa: CASSLDYQETQYF; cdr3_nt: TGTGCCAGCAGTTTGGACTACCAAGAGACCCAGTACTTC
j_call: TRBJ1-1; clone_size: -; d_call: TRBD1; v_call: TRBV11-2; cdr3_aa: CASSLGFTSGGVRNTEAFF; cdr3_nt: TGTGCCAGCAGCTTAGGATTTACGTCAGGGGGAGTGAGGAACACTGAAGCTTTCTTT
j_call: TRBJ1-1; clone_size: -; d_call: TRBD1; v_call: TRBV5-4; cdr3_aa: CASSLAWGRGTEAFF; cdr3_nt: TGTGCCAGCAGCTTGGCCTGGGGCAGGGGGACTGAAGCTTTCTTT
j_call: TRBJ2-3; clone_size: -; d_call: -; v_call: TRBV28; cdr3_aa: CASSPGGPSTDTQYF; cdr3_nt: TGTGCCAGCAGTCCCGGGGGTCCTAGCACAGATACGCAGTATTTT
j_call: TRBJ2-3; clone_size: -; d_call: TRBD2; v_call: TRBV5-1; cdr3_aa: CASSYSGGPTDTQYF; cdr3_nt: TGCGCCAGCAGTTATAGCGGGGGCCCCACAGATACGCAGTATTTT
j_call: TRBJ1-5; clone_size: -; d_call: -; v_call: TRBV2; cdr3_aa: CASSSDSRQPQHF; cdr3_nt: TGTGCCAGCAGTTCGGACAGTCGGCAGCCCCAGCATTTT
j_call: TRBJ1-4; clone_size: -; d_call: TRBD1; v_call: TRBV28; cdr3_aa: CASSFKAGQRPTNEKLFF; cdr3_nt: TGTGCCAGCAGTTTTAAGGCGGGACAGAGGCCAACTAATGAAAAACTGTTTTTT
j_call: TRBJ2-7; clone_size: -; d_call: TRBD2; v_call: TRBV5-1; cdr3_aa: CASRPGLAGSYEQYF; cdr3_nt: TGCGCCAGCAGGCCGGGACTAGCGGGATCCTACGAGCAGTACTTC
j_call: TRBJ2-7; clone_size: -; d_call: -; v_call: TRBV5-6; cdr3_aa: CASSSYYEQYF; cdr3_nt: TGTGCCAGCAGCTCCTACTACGAGCAGTACTTC
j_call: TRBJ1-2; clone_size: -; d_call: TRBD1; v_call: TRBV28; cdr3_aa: CASSPYRDSNYGYTF; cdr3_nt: TGTGCCAGCAGTCCCTACCGGGACAGTAACTATGGCTACACCTTC
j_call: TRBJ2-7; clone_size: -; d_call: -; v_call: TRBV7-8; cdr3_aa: CASSLLSVVYEQYF; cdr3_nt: TGTGCCAGCAGCTTACTTTCAGTGGTTTACGAGCAGTACTTC
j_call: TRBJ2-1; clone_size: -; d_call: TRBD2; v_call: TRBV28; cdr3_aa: CASRRGGSGDEQFF; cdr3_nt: TGTGCCAGCAGACGCGGGGGATCCGGCGATGAGCAGTTCTTC
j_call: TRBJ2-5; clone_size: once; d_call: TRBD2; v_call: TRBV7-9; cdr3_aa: CASSGTSGGSQETQYF; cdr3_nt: TGTGCCAGCAGCGGAACTAGCGGGGGGTCACAAGAGACCCAGTACTTC
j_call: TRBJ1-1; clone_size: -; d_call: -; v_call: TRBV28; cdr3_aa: CASSPGSAEAFF; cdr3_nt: TGTGCCAGCAGTCCAGGGTCAGCCGAAGCTTTCTTT
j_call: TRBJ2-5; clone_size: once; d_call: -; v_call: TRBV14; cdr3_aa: CASSSLQGWAQETQYF; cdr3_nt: TGTGCCAGCAGCTCCTTACAGGGATGGGCTCAAGAGACCCAGTACTTC
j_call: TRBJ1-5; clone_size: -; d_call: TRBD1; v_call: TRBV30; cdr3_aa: CAWMDRERVGQPQHF; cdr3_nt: TGTGCCTGGATGGACAGGGAGCGCGTAGGTCAGCCCCAGCATTTT
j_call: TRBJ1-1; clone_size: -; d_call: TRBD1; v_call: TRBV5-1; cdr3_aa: CASSVQGPNTEAFF; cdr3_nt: TGCGCCAGCAGCGTACAGGGGCCTAACACTGAAGCTTTCTTT
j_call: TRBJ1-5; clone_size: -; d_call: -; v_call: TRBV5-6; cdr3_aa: CASTLSRGLRNQPQHF; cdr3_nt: TGTGCCAGCACCCTGAGCAGGGGACTACGCAATCAGCCCCAGCATTTT
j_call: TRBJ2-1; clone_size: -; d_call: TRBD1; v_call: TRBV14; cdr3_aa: CASSQGQGAFYEQFF; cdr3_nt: TGTGCCAGCAGCCAAGGACAGGGGGCATTCTATGAGCAGTTCTTC
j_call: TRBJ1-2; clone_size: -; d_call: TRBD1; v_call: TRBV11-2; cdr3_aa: CASSWDRDESGYTF; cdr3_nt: TGTGCCAGCAGCTGGGACAGGGACGAGTCTGGCTACACCTTC
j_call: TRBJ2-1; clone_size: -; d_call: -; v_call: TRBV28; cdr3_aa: CASRPGYNEQFF; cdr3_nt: TGTGCCAGCAGACCCGGCTACAATGAGCAGTTCTTC
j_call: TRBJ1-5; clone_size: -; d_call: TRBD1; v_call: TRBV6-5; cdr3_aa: CASRTGGGNQPQHF; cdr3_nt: TGTGCCAGCAGGACAGGGGGCGGCAATCAGCCCCAGCATTTT
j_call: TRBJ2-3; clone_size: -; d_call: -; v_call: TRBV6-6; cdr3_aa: CASSPATSTDTQYF; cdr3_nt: TGTGCCAGCAGTCCCGCGACTAGCACAGATACGCAGTATTTT
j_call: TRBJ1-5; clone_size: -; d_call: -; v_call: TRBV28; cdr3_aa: CASSLVGGQPQHF; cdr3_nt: TGTGCCAGCAGTTTGGTGGGGGGACAGCCCCAGCATTTT
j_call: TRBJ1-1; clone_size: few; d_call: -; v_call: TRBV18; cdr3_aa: CASSPLLNTEAFF; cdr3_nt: TGTGCCAGCTCACCGCTATTGAACACTGAAGCTTTCTTT
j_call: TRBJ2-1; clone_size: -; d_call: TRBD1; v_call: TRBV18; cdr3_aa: CASSRPGQGLDEQFF; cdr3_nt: TGTGCCAGCTCACGACCGGGACAGGGTCTCGATGAGCAGTTCTTC
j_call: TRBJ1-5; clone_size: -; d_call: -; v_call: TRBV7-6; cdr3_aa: CASSVTGSPGPQHF; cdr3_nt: TGTGCCAGCAGCGTTACCGGGAGCCCGGGGCCCCAGCATTTT
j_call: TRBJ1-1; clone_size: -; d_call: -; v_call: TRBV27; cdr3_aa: CASSLLAEDTEAFF; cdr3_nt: TGTGCCAGCAGTTTGCTGGCAGAGGACACTGAAGCTTTCTTT
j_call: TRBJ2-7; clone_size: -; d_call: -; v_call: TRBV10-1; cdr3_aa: CASSSLDPPYEQYF; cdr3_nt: TGCGCCAGCAGTTCACTCGATCCTCCCTACGAGCAGTACTTC
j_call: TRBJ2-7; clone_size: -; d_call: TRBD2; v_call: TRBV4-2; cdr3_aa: CASSQETGGGPVYEQYF; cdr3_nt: TGTGCCAGCAGCCAAGAGACGGGCGGGGGTCCCGTCTACGAGCAGTACTTC
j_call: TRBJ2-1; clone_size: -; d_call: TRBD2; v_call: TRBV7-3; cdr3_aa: CASSSPGGGAPYNEQFF; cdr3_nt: TGTGCCAGCAGCTCGCCCGGCGGGGGGGCCCCCTACAATGAGCAGTTCTTC
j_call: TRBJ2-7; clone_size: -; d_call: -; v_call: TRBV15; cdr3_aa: CATSRDSSFLEQYF; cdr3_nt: TGTGCCACCAGCAGAGATTCGTCTTTTCTCGAGCAGTACTTC
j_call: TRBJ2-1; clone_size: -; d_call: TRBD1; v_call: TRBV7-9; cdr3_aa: CASGTGGSYNEQFF; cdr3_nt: TGTGCCAGTGGAACAGGGGGATCCTACAATGAGCAGTTCTTC
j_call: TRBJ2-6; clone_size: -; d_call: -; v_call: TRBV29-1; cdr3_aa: CSVGLYSGANVLTF; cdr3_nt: TGCAGCGTTGGCCTCTACTCTGGGGCCAACGTCCTGACTTTC
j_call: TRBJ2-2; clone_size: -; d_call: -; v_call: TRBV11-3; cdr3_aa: CASSLGLGLSHSPGELFF; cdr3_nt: TGTGCCAGCAGCTTAGGGTTGGGCTTGAGTCACTCCCCCGGGGAGCTGTTTTTT
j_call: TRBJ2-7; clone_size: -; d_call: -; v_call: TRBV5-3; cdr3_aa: CARSPRDTRKSYEQYF; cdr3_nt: TGTGCCAGAAGTCCCCGGGACACCCGAAAGAGTTACGAGCAGTACTTC
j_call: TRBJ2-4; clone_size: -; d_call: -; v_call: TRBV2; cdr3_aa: CASTWTSLVPQYF; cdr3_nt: TGTGCCAGCACCTGGACTTCTCTAGTTCCTCAGTACTTC
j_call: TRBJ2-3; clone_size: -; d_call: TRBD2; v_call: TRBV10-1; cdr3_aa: CASSEPAGGEDTDTQYF; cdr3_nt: TGCGCCAGCAGTGAGCCAGCGGGAGGCGAAGACACAGATACGCAGTATTTT
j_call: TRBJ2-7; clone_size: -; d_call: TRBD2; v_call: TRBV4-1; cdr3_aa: CASSQGILAGALYF; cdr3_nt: TGCGCCAGCAGCCAAGGTATCCTAGCGGGAGCCCTGTACTTC
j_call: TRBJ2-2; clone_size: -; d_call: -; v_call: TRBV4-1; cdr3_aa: CASSQELASGELFF; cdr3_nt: TGCGCCAGCAGCCAAGAATTAGCGTCCGGGGAGCTGTTTTTT
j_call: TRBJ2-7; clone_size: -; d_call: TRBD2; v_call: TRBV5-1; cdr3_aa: CASSSGTNSYEQYF; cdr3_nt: TGCGCCAGCAGCTCCGGGACTAACTCTTACGAGCAGTACTTC